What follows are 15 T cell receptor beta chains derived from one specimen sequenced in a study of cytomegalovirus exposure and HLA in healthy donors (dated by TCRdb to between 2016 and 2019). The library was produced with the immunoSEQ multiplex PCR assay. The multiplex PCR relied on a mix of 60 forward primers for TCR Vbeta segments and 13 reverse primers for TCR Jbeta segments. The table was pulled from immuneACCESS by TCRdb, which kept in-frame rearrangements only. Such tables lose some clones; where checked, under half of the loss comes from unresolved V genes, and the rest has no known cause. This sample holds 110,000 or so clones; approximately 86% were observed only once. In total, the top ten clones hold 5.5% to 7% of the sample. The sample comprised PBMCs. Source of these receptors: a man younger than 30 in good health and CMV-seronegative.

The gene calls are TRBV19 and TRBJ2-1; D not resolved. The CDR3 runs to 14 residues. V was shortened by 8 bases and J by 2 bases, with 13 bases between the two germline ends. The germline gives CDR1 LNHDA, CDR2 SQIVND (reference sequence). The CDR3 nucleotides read TGTGCCAGTTCTCGACAATACCCCTACAATGAGCAGTTCTTC. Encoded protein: CASSRQYPYNEQFF.

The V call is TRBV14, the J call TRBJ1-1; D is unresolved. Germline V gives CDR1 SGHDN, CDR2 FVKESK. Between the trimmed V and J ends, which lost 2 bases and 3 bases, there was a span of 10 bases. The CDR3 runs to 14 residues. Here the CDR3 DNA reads TGTGCCAGCAGCCAATATATGGTAGACACTGAAGCTTTCTTT. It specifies CASSQYMVDTEAFF.

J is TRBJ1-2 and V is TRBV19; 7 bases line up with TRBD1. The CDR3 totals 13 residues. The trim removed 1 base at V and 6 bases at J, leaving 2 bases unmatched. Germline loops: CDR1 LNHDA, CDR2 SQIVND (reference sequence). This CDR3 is CASSIGQGDGYTF. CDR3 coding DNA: TGTGCCAGTAGTATAGGGCAGGGGGATGGCTACACCTTC.

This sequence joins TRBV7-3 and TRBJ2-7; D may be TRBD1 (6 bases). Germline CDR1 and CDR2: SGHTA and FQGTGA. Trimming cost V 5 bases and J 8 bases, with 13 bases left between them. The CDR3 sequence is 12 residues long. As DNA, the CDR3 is TGTGCCAGCAGCGCGACAGGCGACAAGCAGTACTTC. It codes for CASSATGDKQYF.

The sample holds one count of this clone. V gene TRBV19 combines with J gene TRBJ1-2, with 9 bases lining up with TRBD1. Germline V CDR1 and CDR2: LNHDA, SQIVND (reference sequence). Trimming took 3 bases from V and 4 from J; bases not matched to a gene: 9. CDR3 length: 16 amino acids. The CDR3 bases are TGTGCCAGTAGTATTCAACCGGGACAGGGTCTCTATGGCTACACCTTC. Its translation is CASSIQPGQGLYGYTF.

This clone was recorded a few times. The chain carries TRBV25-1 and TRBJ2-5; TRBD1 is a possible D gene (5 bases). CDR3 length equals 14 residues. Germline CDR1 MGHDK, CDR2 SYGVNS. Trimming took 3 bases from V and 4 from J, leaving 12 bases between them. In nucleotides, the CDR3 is TGTGCCAGCAGTGACTCGGCCAGGGTAGAGACCCAGTACTTC. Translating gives CASSDSARVETQYF. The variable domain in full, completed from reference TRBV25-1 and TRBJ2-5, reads EADIYQTPRYLVIGTGKKITLECSQTMGHDKMYWYQQDPGMELHLIHYSYGVNSTEKGDLSSESTVSRIRTEHFPLTLESARPSHTSQYLCASSDSARVETQYFGPGTRLLVL.

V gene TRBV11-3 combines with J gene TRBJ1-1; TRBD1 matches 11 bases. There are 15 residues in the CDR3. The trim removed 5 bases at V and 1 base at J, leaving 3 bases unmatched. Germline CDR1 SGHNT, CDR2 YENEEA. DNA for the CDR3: TGTGCCAGCAGCCAAGGACAGGGGGCGAACACTGAAGCTTTCTTT. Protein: CASSQGQGANTEAFF.

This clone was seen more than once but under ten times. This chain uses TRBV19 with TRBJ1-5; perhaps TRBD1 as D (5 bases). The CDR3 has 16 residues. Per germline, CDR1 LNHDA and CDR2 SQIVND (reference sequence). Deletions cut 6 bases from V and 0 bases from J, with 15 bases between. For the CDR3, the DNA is TGTGCCAGTAGCCTTACAGGCGAACATAGCAATCAGCCCCAGCATTTT. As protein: CASSLTGEHSNQPQHF.

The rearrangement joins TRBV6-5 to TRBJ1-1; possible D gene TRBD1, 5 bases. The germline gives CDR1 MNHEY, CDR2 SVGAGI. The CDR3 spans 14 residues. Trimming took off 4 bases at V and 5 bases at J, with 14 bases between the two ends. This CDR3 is CASSFTGGGTEAFF. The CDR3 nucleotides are TGTGCCAGCAGTTTTACAGGAGGAGGGACTGAAGCTTTCTTT.

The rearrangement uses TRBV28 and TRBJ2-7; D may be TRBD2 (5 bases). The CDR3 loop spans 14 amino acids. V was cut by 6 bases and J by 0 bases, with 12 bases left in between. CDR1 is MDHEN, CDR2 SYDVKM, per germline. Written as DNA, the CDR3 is TGTGCCAGCAGAGCCGGACGGGACTCCTACGAGCAGTACTTC. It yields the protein CASRAGRDSYEQYF.

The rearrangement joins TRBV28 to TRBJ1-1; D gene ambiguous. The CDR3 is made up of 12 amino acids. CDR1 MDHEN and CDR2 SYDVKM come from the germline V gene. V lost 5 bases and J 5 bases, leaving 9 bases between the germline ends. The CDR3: CASSQLGTEAFF. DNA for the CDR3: TGTGCCAGCAGTCAACTCGGTACTGAAGCTTTCTTT.

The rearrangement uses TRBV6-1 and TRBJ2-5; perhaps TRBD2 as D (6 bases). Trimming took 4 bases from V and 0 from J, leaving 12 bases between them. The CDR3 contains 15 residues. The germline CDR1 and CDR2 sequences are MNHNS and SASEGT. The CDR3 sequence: CASSVGTSYQETQYF. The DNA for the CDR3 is TGTGCCAGCAGTGTCGGGACTTCGTACCAAGAGACCCAGTACTTC.

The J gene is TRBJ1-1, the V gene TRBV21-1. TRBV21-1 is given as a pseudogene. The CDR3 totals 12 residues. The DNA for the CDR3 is TGTGCCAGCAGCAAGCCGGGCACTGAAGCTTTCTTT. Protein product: CASSKPGTEAFF.

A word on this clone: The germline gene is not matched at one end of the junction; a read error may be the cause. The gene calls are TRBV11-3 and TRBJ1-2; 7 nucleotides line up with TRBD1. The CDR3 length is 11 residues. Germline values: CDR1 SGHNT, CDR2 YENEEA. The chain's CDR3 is CASSKGQRIYF. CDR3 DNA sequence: TGTGCCAGCAGCAAGGGACAGAGGATTTACTTC.

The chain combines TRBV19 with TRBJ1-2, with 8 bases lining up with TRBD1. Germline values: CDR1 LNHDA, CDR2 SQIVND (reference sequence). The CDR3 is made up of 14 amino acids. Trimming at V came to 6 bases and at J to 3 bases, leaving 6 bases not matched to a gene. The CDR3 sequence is CASRGQGWYYGYTF. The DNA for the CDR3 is TGTGCCAGTAGAGGACAGGGATGGTACTATGGCTACACCTTC.